Below are 7 T cell receptor beta chains sequenced from a single sample in a study of PD-1 blockade in mismatch repair-deficient tumors. The protocol was immunoSEQ multiplex PCR, while the TCRdb copy is restricted to in-frame clones and leaves out a portion. The sample yields just under 65,000 clones, 88% seen once. Sequencing was performed on peripheral blood, taken 52 weeks after starting pembrolizumab. The receptors derive from an adult with mismatch repair-deficient cancer.

The gene calls are TRBV15 and TRBJ2-2, with D possibly TRBD1 on 7 matching bases. V lost 0 bases, J lost 7 bases, and 12 bases lay in between. CDR3 length equals 15 residues. The germline V gene has CDR1 LNHNV and CDR2 YYDKDF (reference sequence). CDR3 in amino acids: CATSRDRGVGGELFF. CDR3 DNA: TGTGCCACCAGCAGAGACAGGGGGGTTGGCGGGGAGCTGTTTTTT. Full variable domain (rest looked up from reference TRBV15 and TRBJ2-2): DAMVIQNPRYQVTQFGKPVTLSCSQTLNHNVMYWYQQKSSQAPKLLFHYYDKDFNNEADTPDNFQSRRPNTSFCFLDIRSPGLGDTAMYLCATSRDRGVGGELFFGEGSRLTVL.

V and J are TRBV30 and TRBJ2-7, with D maybe TRBD1 (6 bases). V was shortened by 2 bases and J by 5 bases, with 10 bases between the two germline ends. Germline CDR1 reads GTSNPN; CDR2 reads SVGIG (reference sequence). The CDR3 spans 12 residues. CDR3 sequence: CAWSNQGNEQYF. The DNA for the CDR3 is TGTGCCTGGAGTAATCAGGGGAACGAGCAGTACTTC.

The gene calls are TRBV2 and TRBJ2-5; 8 bases are shared with TRBD1. This CDR3 comprises 14 residues. Looked up from germline, CDR1 is SNHLY and CDR2 is FYNNEI. Germline trimming cut 5 bases from V and 5 bases from J; bases unmatched to any gene: 7. CDR3 loop: CASSRTDRVETQYF. The CDR3 DNA sequence: TGTGCCAGCAGTCGAACGGACAGGGTCGAGACCCAGTACTTC.

This clone has only a few counts. The genes are TRBV7-9 and TRBJ1-2; D might be TRBD1 (5 bases). CDR3 length: 12 residues. V was pared by 8 bases and J by 6 bases, with 13 bases between. CDR1 is SEHNR and CDR2 is FQNEAQ in the germline V gene (reference sequence). Here the CDR3 reads CASGEGADGYTF. The DNA for the CDR3 is TGTGCCAGCGGCGAAGGGGCAGATGGCTACACCTTC. Complete variable domain (other parts from reference TRBV7-9 and TRBJ1-2): DTGVSQNPRHKITKRGQNVTFRCDPISEHNRLYWYRQTLGQGPEFLTYFQNEAQLEKSRLLSDRFSAERPKGSFSTLEIQRTEQGDSAMYLCASGEGADGYTFGSGTRLTVV.

This clone has only a few counts. The chain couples TRBV25-1 to TRBJ2-5; unclear D gene. The germline V and J ends were trimmed by 2 bases and 4 bases, with 11 bases remaining between them. Germline V gene lookup returns CDR1 MGHDK and CDR2 SYGVNS. The CDR3 sequence is 14 residues long. CDR3 DNA sequence: TGTGCCAGCAGTGAACGTGGCCACGGAGAGACCCAGTACTTC. Protein: CASSERGHGETQYF.

This clone appeared once. The chain combines TRBV7-8 with TRBJ1-1; TRBD1 agrees at 8 bases. The junction had 9 bases not matched to a gene; V was cut back by 3 bases and J by 3 bases. Germline CDR1 reads SGHVS; CDR2 reads FQNEAQ. This CDR3 is built from 16 residues. DNA of the CDR3: TGTGCCAGCAGCTTTGCGAATGAGGACAGGGACACTGAAGCTTTCTTT. Protein: CASSFANEDRDTEAFF.

V usage is TRBV7-9 and J usage is TRBJ2-7, with unresolved D. Deletions cut 8 bases from V and 7 bases from J, with 9 bases between. The CDR3 consists of 10 residues. Per the germline V gene, CDR1 is SEHNR and CDR2 is FQNEAQ (reference sequence). As DNA, the CDR3 is TGTGCCAGCGGCCCGAGGGAGCAGTACTTC. Its protein is CASGPREQYF.